This T cell receptor (beta chain) comes out of a study of cytomegalovirus exposure and HLA in healthy donors. The germline CDR1 and CDR2 sequences are MNHEY and SMNVEV (reference sequence). This CDR3 comprises 17 residues. The V and J ends lost 10 bases and 4 bases, in that order; junction bases with no gene match: 16. In the PCR, 60 Vbeta and 13 Jbeta primers were used. Measured with immunoSEQ multiplex PCR; TCRdb has only the in-frame clones, and not every one. The sample carries more than 95,000 clones, 60% to 85% recorded once. The TCR was taken from a woman younger than 35 in good health and CMV-seropositive. Sequencing input: PBMCs. This chain uses TRBV27 with TRBJ1-5; 10 bases map to TRBD1. CDR3: CATPGGDRGRYNQPQHF. The CDR3 bases are TGTGCCACCCCCGGGGGGGACAGGGGAAGATATAATCAGCCCCAGCATTTT.